The 3 T cell receptor beta chains below come from one sample, sequenced in a study of blood T cell repertoires in COVID-19. Assay: immunoSEQ multiplex PCR; the TCRdb copy retains only in-frame clones and omits some. The sample consists of under 250,000 clones, about nine tenths of them appearing once. Specimen: PBMCs or T cells enriched from blood (not recorded which). Receptor source: a woman aged 30 to 39 with acute COVID-19.

This sequence joins TRBV27 and TRBJ1-1; D perhaps matches TRBD1 (6 bases). There are 14 residues in the CDR3. Trimming shortened V by 3 bases and J by 4 bases, and 12 bases separated the two germline ends. CDR1 MNHEY and CDR2 SMNVEV come from the germline V gene (reference sequence). The CDR3: CASSLAGVITEAFF. The CDR3 nucleotides are TGTGCCAGCAGTTTGGCAGGGGTAATCACTGAAGCTTTCTTT.

The chain carries TRBV10-3 and TRBJ1-6; tentative D call: TRBD1 (5 bases). The CDR3 is 15 amino acids. CDR1 is ENHRY and CDR2 is SYGVKD in the germline V gene. With 2 bases removed from V and 6 bases from J, the gap between germline ends came to 11 bases. In DNA, the CDR3 is TGTGCCATCAGTGAGCTCAGGGTGCCTAATTCACCCCTCCACTTT. It is translated as CAISELRVPNSPLHF.

The V and J genes are TRBV14 and TRBJ1-1; D gene uncertain. Germline CDR1 and CDR2: SGHDN and FVKESK. The CDR3 totals 17 residues. V lost 4 bases and J lost 4, with 22 bases in between. This CDR3 is CASSRFPPGNLATEAFF. The CDR3 DNA follows: TGTGCCAGCAGCCGGTTTCCGCCAGGCAATCTGGCCACTGAAGCTTTCTTT.